What follows is one T cell receptor beta chain and its context. The data derive from a study of OX40 agonist ivuxolimab in advanced cancers. Trimming shortened V by 5 bases and J by 3 bases, and 11 bases separated the two germline ends. This CDR3 comprises 14 residues. Per germline, CDR1 KGHSH and CDR2 LQKENI. Assay used: immunoSEQ multiplex PCR; TCRdb lists only in-frame clones, some missing. The repertoire holds about 64,000 clones, with about 88% as singletons. This chain connects TRBV18 to TRBJ1-5; a possible D gene is TRBD1 (6 bases). This clonotype was obtained from an adult with an advanced solid tumor such as melanoma, head and neck, liver or kidney cancer. The sequencing here drew on CD4+ or CD8+ T cells sorted from blood, taken in a trial of the OX40 agonist ivuxolimab. The CDR3 nucleotides read TGTGCCAGCTCAGCTGGACAGCACAATCAGCCCCAGCATTTT. Amino acid sequence: CASSAGQHNQPQHF.